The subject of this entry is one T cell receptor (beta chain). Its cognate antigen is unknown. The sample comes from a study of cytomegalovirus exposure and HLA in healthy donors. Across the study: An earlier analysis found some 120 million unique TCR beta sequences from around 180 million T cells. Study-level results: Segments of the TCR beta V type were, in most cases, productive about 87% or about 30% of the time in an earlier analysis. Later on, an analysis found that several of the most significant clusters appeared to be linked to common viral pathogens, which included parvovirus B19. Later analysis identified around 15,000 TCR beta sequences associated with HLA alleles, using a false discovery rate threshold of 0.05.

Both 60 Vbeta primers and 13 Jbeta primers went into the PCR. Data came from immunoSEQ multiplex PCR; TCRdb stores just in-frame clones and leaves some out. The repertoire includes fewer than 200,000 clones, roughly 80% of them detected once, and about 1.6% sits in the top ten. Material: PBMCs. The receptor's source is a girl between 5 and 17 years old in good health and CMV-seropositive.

The CDR3 loop is CASSRVGIFGANVLTF. Here the CDR3 DNA reads TGTGCCAGCAGCCGGGTCGGAATCTTTGGGGCCAACGTCCTGACTTTC. The chain links TRBV28 to TRBJ2-6; D gene unclear. The germline CDR1 and CDR2 sequences are MDHEN and SYDVKM. The length of the CDR3 is 16 residues. Deletions cut 6 bases from V and 3 bases from J, with 15 bases between.